This T cell receptor (beta chain) was documented in a study of cytomegalovirus exposure and HLA in healthy donors. The overall study: There were approximately 80 million unique TCRs (from HLA-typed donors) in an early data release.

Amplification used 60 Vbeta primers and 13 Jbeta primers. The assay was immunoSEQ multiplex PCR, and TCRdb's table has in-frame clones only and misses some. This table has about 180,000 clones, roughly 84% appearing once. Regarding the study as a whole: TCR beta sequences reportedly predicted most subjects' HLA-A and HLA-B alleles accurately.

There are 14 residues in the CDR3. Per the germline V gene, CDR1 is SNHLY and CDR2 is FYNNEI. V shed 6 bases and J 4 bases; nucleotides not matched to a gene: 6. Details on this clone: The target antigen is unknown.

The sample was PBMCs. This chain links TRBV2 with TRBJ1-2; 9 bases fit TRBD1. The receptor was isolated from a boy under 10 years old in good health and CMV-seronegative. DNA of the CDR3: TGTGCCAGCAGACAGGGGGCGAATCCCTATGGCTACACCTTC. This sequence encodes CASRQGANPYGYTF.